This entry lists 24 T cell receptor beta chains sequenced from one sample in a study of cytomegalovirus exposure and HLA in healthy donors. The PCR made use of 60 Vbeta and 13 Jbeta primers. The repertoire was sequenced with immunoSEQ multiplex PCR; TCRdb's copy has only in-frame clones and lacks some. The repertoire includes 100,000 to 150,000 clones, 15% of them detected once, and 1.5% to 2% sits in the top ten. The sequenced sample was PBMCs. These receptors were obtained from a woman aged 18-35 years in good health and CMV-seronegative.

The rearrangement links TRBV29-1 to TRBJ2-3; the match to TRBD2 covers 10 bases. CDR1 is SQVTM and CDR2 is ANQGSEA in the germline V gene. V was clipped by 1 base and J by 2 bases; unmatched bases: 6. This CDR3 contains 16 residues. Here the CDR3 reads CSVEGFSGGSTDTQYF. As DNA, the CDR3 is TGCAGCGTTGAAGGTTTTAGCGGGGGGTCCACAGATACGCAGTATTTT.

This clone was counted only a few times. V usage is TRBV28 and J usage is TRBJ1-4; no clear D. Germline V gives CDR1 MDHEN, CDR2 SYDVKM. The CDR3 has 16 amino acids. With 7 bases removed from V and 2 bases from J, the gap between germline ends came to 17 bases. The CDR3 here is CASTSSGVATNEKLFF. As DNA, the CDR3 is TGTGCCAGCACCTCTAGCGGGGTTGCGACTAATGAAAAACTGTTTTTT.

The chain recombines TRBV9 with TRBJ2-7, with D maybe TRBD2 (5 bases). The length of the CDR3 is 13 residues. Looked up from germline, CDR1 is SGDLS and CDR2 is YYNGEE. V was clipped by 3 bases and J by 7 bases, with 14 bases between them. This CDR3 reads CASSGTASGEQYF. DNA of the CDR3: TGTGCCAGCAGCGGAACAGCCTCGGGAGAGCAGTACTTC.

This clone appeared a few times. The J gene is TRBJ2-7, the V gene TRBV14; no firm D call. CDR3 length equals 15 residues. V lost 1 base to trimming and J lost 0 bases, with 10 bases between them. Germline V gives CDR1 SGHDN, CDR2 FVKESK. The CDR3 loop is CASSQGSGSSYEQYF. In DNA form, the CDR3 reads TGTGCCAGCAGCCAAGGAAGTGGTAGCTCCTACGAGCAGTACTTC.

The rearrangement joins TRBV5-1 to TRBJ2-1, with D perhaps matching TRBD1 (6 bases). Trimming took off 0 bases at V and 9 bases at J, with 16 bases between the two ends. The CDR3 sequence is 15 residues long. Germline CDR1 is SGHRS and CDR2 is YFSETQ. The CDR3 sequence is CASSLGASGGGEQFF. CDR3 sequence (DNA): TGCGCCAGCAGCTTGGGTGCTAGTGGGGGCGGTGAGCAGTTCTTC.

V usage is TRBV15 and J usage is TRBJ1-2, with TRBD1 matching 9 bases. Germline values: CDR1 LNHNV, CDR2 YYDKDF (reference sequence). J lost 4 bases, V lost 2 bases, and 5 bases had no gene match. The CDR3 is 15 amino acids. DNA for the CDR3: TGTGCCACCAGCAGACCGGACAGGGGCAGCTATGGCTACACCTTC. This codes for CATSRPDRGSYGYTF.

V is TRBV15 and J is TRBJ1-5; 10 nucleotides agree with TRBD1. The junction had 7 bases not matched to a gene; V was cut back by 3 bases and J by 8 bases. CDR1 and CDR2 (germline): LNHNV, YYDKDF (reference sequence). The CDR3 covers 15 residues. CDR3 loop: CATSSDRGRFKPQHF. CDR3 DNA: TGTGCCACCAGCAGCGACAGGGGGCGGTTTAAGCCCCAGCATTTT.

This clone was counted a few times. The chain couples TRBV7-7 to TRBJ2-2; possibly TRBD1 for D (6 bases). With 6 bases removed from V and 8 bases from J, the gap between germline ends came to 13 bases. Germline values: CDR1 SSHAT, CDR2 FNYEAQ (reference sequence). This CDR3 is 13 amino acids long. The CDR3 sequence: CASSSHRDGELFF. The CDR3 bases are TGTGCCAGCAGTTCCCACAGGGATGGGGAGCTGTTTTTT. Complete variable domain (other parts from reference TRBV7-7 and TRBJ2-2): GAGVSQSPRYKVTKRGQDVTLRCDPISSHATLYWYQQALGQGPEFLTYFNYEAQPDKSGLPSDRFSAERPEGSISTLTIQRTEQRDSAMYRCASSSHRDGELFFGEGSRLTVL.

The chain couples TRBV5-4 to TRBJ2-1; D is possibly TRBD1 or TRBD2 (11 bases each). This CDR3 has 20 amino acids. CDR1 SGHNT and CDR2 YYREEE come from the germline V gene (reference sequence). Trimming removed 0 bases at V and 4 bases at J, with 26 bases between. The CDR3 protein is CASSLGGQGGTSGFYNEQFF. The CDR3, as DNA: TGTGCCAGCAGCTTGGGGGGACAGGGGGGGACTAGCGGATTTTACAATGAGCAGTTCTTC.

This clone was seen a handful of times. The rearrangement links TRBV7-8 to TRBJ1-4, with D perhaps TRBD1 (5 bases). Trimming pared 8 bases from V and 2 bases from J, leaving 12 bases between. In germline, CDR1 is SGHVS, CDR2 FQNEAQ. The CDR3 extends over 14 amino acids. CDR3 loop: CASLRGGTNEKLFF. CDR3 in DNA: TGTGCCAGCCTCCGGGGGGGGACTAATGAAAAACTGTTTTTT.

There are many counts of this clone. The V call is TRBV7-9, the J call TRBJ1-2, with 11 bases identical to TRBD1. The CDR3 is 15 amino acids. Per germline, CDR1 SEHNR and CDR2 FQNEAQ (reference sequence). Germline trimming cut 5 bases from V and 4 bases from J; bases unmatched to any gene: 6. The CDR3 loop is CASSPGTGGPYGYTF. In nucleotides, the CDR3 is TGTGCCAGCAGCCCCGGGACAGGGGGACCCTATGGCTACACCTTC.

This clone was seen only a few times. J is TRBJ1-4 and V is TRBV27, with 7 nucleotides matching TRBD1. V shed 5 bases and J 11 bases; nucleotides not matched to a gene: 8. This CDR3 has 13 amino acids. The germline V gene has CDR1 MNHEY and CDR2 SMNVEV (reference sequence). The CDR3 sequence: CASSPRDRTKLFF. Here the CDR3 DNA reads TGTGCCAGCAGTCCTCGGGACAGAACCAAACTGTTTTTT.

This clone was seen a few times. At one boundary the junction diverges from the germline segment, which might be a read error. Other DNA sequences within the sample encode an identical CDR3. The chain carries TRBV7-7 and TRBJ2-5, with D unresolved. CDR3 length equals 13 residues. CDR1 is SSHAT, CDR2 FNYEAQ, per germline (reference sequence). CDR3 coding DNA: TGTGCTAGCAGCTTAGGGCAGAAAGAGACCCAGTACTTC. Its translation is CASSLGQKETQYF.

This clone was counted between two and nine times. This chain links TRBV30 with TRBJ1-3; no clear D gene. Trimming stripped 5 bases from V and 2 bases from J, with 10 bases between. The CDR3 extends over 13 amino acids. Germline CDR1 reads GTSNPN; CDR2 reads SVGIG (reference sequence). The CDR3 DNA reads TGTGCCTGGGCGGTGGGAGCTGGAAACACCATATATTTT. Its protein product is CAWAVGAGNTIYF.

The rearrangement links TRBV5-1 to TRBJ2-5; 7 bases align to TRBD1. Trimming took 4 bases from V and 2 from J; bases not matched to a gene: 5. The germline gives CDR1 SGHRS, CDR2 YFSETQ. CDR3 size: 14 residues. The CDR3 is CASSLQTGQETQYF. DNA of the CDR3: TGCGCCAGCAGCCTACAGACAGGGCAAGAGACCCAGTACTTC.

This chain uses TRBV10-3 with TRBJ2-3, with 8 positions matching TRBD1. Germline V gives CDR1 ENHRY, CDR2 SYGVKD. The V and J ends lost 6 bases and 6 bases, in that order; junction bases with no gene match: 8. This CDR3 has 14 amino acids. CDR3 bases: TGTGCCATCAGCGAAACAGGGGGTCCGGATACGCAGTATTTT. Protein: CAISETGGPDTQYF.

The CDR3 region is CASSRRQGVNQPQHF. In DNA, the CDR3 is TGTGCCAGCAGCCGACGACAGGGGGTTAATCAGCCCCAGCATTTT. The chain carries TRBV7-8 and TRBJ1-5; 9 bases match TRBD1. The CDR3 is 15 residues long. Germline-derived CDR1 and CDR2 are SGHVS and FQNEAQ. V was pared by 5 bases and J by 4 bases, with 6 bases of the junction left unmatched. The full variable domain, in which reference TRBV7-8 and TRBJ1-5 provide the parts outside the CDR3, is GAGVSQSPRYKVAKRGQDVALRCDPISGHVSLFWYQQALGQGPEFLTYFQNEAQLDKSGLPSDRFFAERPEGSVSTLKIQRTQQEDSAVYLCASSRRQGVNQPQHFGDGTRLSIL.

This clone was seen more than once but under ten times. The CDR3 here is CASSRGLAGTYEQYF. The CDR3 coding sequence is TGCGCCAGCAGCCGGGGACTAGCGGGGACATACGAGCAGTACTTC. The genes are TRBV4-3 and TRBJ2-7, with 13 bases identical to TRBD2. The CDR3 consists of 15 residues. The germline V gene encodes CDR1 LGHNA and CDR2 YSLEER. Trimming took 4 bases from V and 4 from J; bases not matched to a gene: 4.

The J gene is TRBJ2-7, the V gene TRBV5-6; D ambiguous. The CDR3 is made up of 13 amino acids. Trimming cost V 2 bases and J 1 base, with 7 bases left between them. Germline V gene sequence: CDR1 SGHDT, CDR2 YYEEEE. DNA for the CDR3: TGTGCCAGCAGCTTAACACGATCCTACGAGCAGTACTTC. Translation gives CASSLTRSYEQYF.

The chain carries TRBV27 and TRBJ2-7, with a possible D match to TRBD2 (6 bases). CDR3 length: 16 amino acids. CDR1 is MNHEY, CDR2 SMNVEV, per germline (reference sequence). Trimming cost V 4 bases and J 2 bases, with 18 bases left between them. DNA of the CDR3: TGTGCCAGCAGTTCTTTTCGGAGGGGAGGAACCTACGAGCAGTACTTC. Translating it yields CASSSFRRGGTYEQYF.

The V call is TRBV7-2, the J call TRBJ2-7, with D perhaps matching TRBD1 (6 bases). The length of the CDR3 is 15 residues. The V end lost 1 base, the J end lost 5 bases, and 15 bases lay between the germline ends. CDR1 is SGHTA, CDR2 FQGNSA, per germline. CDR3 DNA: TGTGCCAGCAGCTTAGACCGGGTTGAGGGGGACGAGCAGTACTTC. This sequence encodes CASSLDRVEGDEQYF.

V and J are TRBV9 and TRBJ2-7; D is undetermined. This CDR3 has 15 amino acids. CDR1 and CDR2 from the germline V gene are SGDLS and YYNGEE. Trimming removed 0 bases from V and 1 base from J, with 11 bases in between. CDR3 loop: CASSVAQSPSYEQYF. The CDR3 region has the DNA TGTGCCAGCAGCGTAGCACAGAGTCCGTCCTACGAGCAGTACTTC.

This clone was seen a handful of times. The CDR3 nucleotides are TGCGCCAGCAGCTTTAGCGGGGGGTCCTACAATGAGCAGTTCTTC. Translation gives CASSFSGGSYNEQFF. The chain carries TRBV5-1 and TRBJ2-1, with 10 bases identical to TRBD2. This CDR3 spans 15 amino acids. Losses at the gene ends were 2 bases for V and 1 base for J; bases not matched to a gene: 0. Per germline, CDR1 SGHRS and CDR2 YFSETQ.

This rearrangement joins TRBV30 to TRBJ2-3; 10 positions agree with TRBD1. V lost 6 bases, J lost 4 bases, and 7 bases stayed unmatched. The germline gives CDR1 GTSNPN, CDR2 SVGIG (reference sequence). The CDR3 loop spans 14 amino acids. CDR3 sequence: CACLPGQGSDTQYF. CDR3 DNA: TGTGCCTGTCTCCCGGGACAGGGGTCAGATACGCAGTATTTT.